These 28 T cell receptor beta chains were all obtained from the same sample, sequenced in a study of CD8 T cells in ankylosing spondylitis. TCRdb re-derived calls from the 5' RACE reads in MiXCR, one entry per CDR3 protein. The sample lists under 250,000 distinct CDR3 sequences, about 10% occurring once. The specimen sequenced was blood, either unsorted or a sorted T cell fraction (not recorded which). The receptors were sampled from a male donor with ankylosing spondylitis or in good health (not recorded which).

The sample holds many counts of this clonotype. CDR3 amino acids: CASSKGANSNQPQHF. In nucleotides, the CDR3 is TGTGCCAGCAGCAAGGGGGCAAATAGCAATCAGCCCCAGCATTTT. The rearrangement joins TRBV7-8 to TRBJ1-5; TRBD1 agrees at 7 bases. J was trimmed by 0 bases and V by 5 bases; bases with no gene match: 4. This CDR3 spans 15 amino acids. CDR1 SGHVS and CDR2 FQNEAQ come from the germline V gene. Full variable domain (rest looked up from reference TRBV7-8 and TRBJ1-5): GAGVSQSPRYKVAKRGQDVALRCDPISGHVSLFWYQQALGQGPEFLTYFQNEAQLDKSGLPSDRFFAERPEGSVSTLKIQRTQQEDSAVYLCASSKGANSNQPQHFGDGTRLSIL.

This clonotype appeared many times. The CDR3: CASSYSGGPYNSPLHF. Written as DNA, the CDR3 is TGTGCCAGCAGTTACTCTGGGGGACCCTATAATTCACCCCTCCACTTT. The chain links TRBV6-5 to TRBJ1-6; possible D gene TRBD1, 5 bases. Germline assignment: CDR1 MNHEY and CDR2 SVGAGI. CDR3 length: 16 amino acids. The ends were cut back, 0 bases at V and 2 bases at J, with 8 bases in the middle.

This clonotype was seen a handful of times. The chain employs TRBV7-6 and TRBJ1-4; 7 positions agree with TRBD1. This CDR3 is 20 amino acids long. The junction had 24 bases not matched to a gene; V was cut back by 1 base and J by 10 bases. The V gene's germline CDR1 is SGHVS and CDR2 FNYEAQ. DNA of the CDR3: TGTGCCAGCAGCTTAGAAGCCCCCTTATGGGAGGGGGCGCGAGGGGGAAAACTGTTTTTT. This gives the protein CASSLEAPLWEGARGGKLFF. The complete variable domain, with remaining parts taken from reference TRBV7-6 and TRBJ1-4, reads GAGVSQSPRYKVTKRGQDVALRCDPISGHVSLYWYRQALGQGPEFLTYFNYEAQQDKSGLPNDRFSAERPEGSISTLTIQRTEQRDSAMYRCASSLEAPLWEGARGGKLFFGSGTQLSVL.

This clonotype was seen at least ten times. The V call is TRBV24-1, the J call TRBJ2-7; 8 bases align to TRBD1. J gave up 1 base and V 3 bases, and 1 base lay outside the gene matches. CDR3 length equals 14 residues. Germline CDR1 and CDR2: KGHDR and SFDVKD. The CDR3 here is CATSDRTGSYEQYF. The CDR3 nucleotides are TGTGCCACCAGTGATAGGACAGGGTCCTACGAGCAGTACTTC.

The chain carries TRBV30 and TRBJ2-7, with D maybe TRBD1 (6 bases). Trimming left V 5 bases short and J 5 bases short, with 19 bases between. The CDR3 contains 14 residues. CDR1 is GTSNPN and CDR2 is SVGIG in the germline V gene (reference sequence). CDR3 sequence reads: CAWAHGTLRDEQYF. The CDR3 DNA follows: TGTGCCTGGGCCCACGGGACACTGAGGGACGAGCAGTACTTC.

This clonotype was counted ten times or more. The chain combines TRBV7-2 with TRBJ2-5; perhaps TRBD2 as D (6 bases). There are 13 residues in the CDR3. V lost 4 bases to trimming and J lost 5 bases, with 11 bases between them. The germline V gene has CDR1 SGHTA and CDR2 FQGNSA. CDR3 sequence (DNA): TGTGCCAGCAGCTCTCCTGGGGGGGAGACCCAGTACTTC. Protein: CASSSPGGETQYF.

This clonotype was counted only a few times. The V call is TRBV7-2, the J call TRBJ1-1, with D maybe TRBD1 (5 bases). Germline-derived CDR1 and CDR2 are SGHTA and FQGNSA. The V end was cut by 4 bases, the J end by 1 base, with 10 bases between. The CDR3 runs 14 residues. This CDR3 is CASSSGPANTEAFF. The CDR3 nucleotides are TGTGCCAGCAGCTCGGGACCAGCGAACACTGAAGCTTTCTTT.

The genes are TRBV7-6 and TRBJ2-3; 12 nucleotides agree with TRBD2. Per the germline V gene, CDR1 is SGHVS and CDR2 is FNYEAQ. V dropped 3 bases and J dropped 7; count of bases not matched to a gene: 5. The CDR3 totals 15 residues. In DNA form, the CDR3 reads TGTGCCAGCAGCTTGCTAGCGGGGGGGCCTCATACGCAGTATTTT. It translates to CASSLLAGGPHTQYF. Full variable domain (missing parts from reference TRBV7-6 and TRBJ2-3): GAGVSQSPRYKVTKRGQDVALRCDPISGHVSLYWYRQALGQGPEFLTYFNYEAQQDKSGLPNDRFSAERPEGSISTLTIQRTEQRDSAMYRCASSLLAGGPHTQYFGPGTRLTVL.

This clonotype was observed at least ten times. The chain combines TRBV5-5 with TRBJ2-2; 7 bases fit TRBD1. CDR3 length: 16 amino acids. With 0 bases clipped from V and 0 bases from J, the junction kept 2 bases outside the gene matches. In germline, CDR1 is SGHKS, CDR2 YYEKEE (reference sequence). DNA of the CDR3: TGTGCCAGCAGCTTGGAGGGACAGTCGAACACCGGGGAGCTGTTTTTT. Translated: CASSLEGQSNTGELFF.

This clonotype was picked up many times. As DNA, the CDR3 is TGTGCCAGCAGTGACTCGAGGCAGGATAGCAATCAGCCCCAGCATTTT. Protein product: CASSDSRQDSNQPQHF. V usage is TRBV6-4 and J usage is TRBJ1-5; D is undetermined. The CDR3 has 16 residues. Per the germline V gene, CDR1 is MRHNA and CDR2 is SNTAGT. Trimming removed 0 bases from V and 0 bases from J, with 9 bases in between.

This clonotype was seen repeatedly, ten times or more. The chain has TRBV28 and TRBJ2-1; 9 bases align to TRBD1. Germline loops: CDR1 MDHEN, CDR2 SYDVKM. There are 22 residues in the CDR3. V gave up 4 bases and J gave up 1 base; unmatched junction bases: 23. The CDR3 DNA reads TGTGCCAGCAGTTCACAAATCCCGGGACAGGGTAGCGTGGTGGATTCCTACAATGAGCAGTTCTTC. Translating it yields CASSSQIPGQGSVVDSYNEQFF.

This clonotype showed up many times. The J gene is TRBJ2-5, the V gene TRBV6-1; D assignment may be TRBD1 or TRBD2 (5 bases each). Germline lookup yields CDR1 MNHNS and CDR2 SASEGT. The CDR3 has 13 amino acids. The V end was cut by 7 bases, the J end by 7 bases, with 16 bases between. The CDR3 DNA is TGTGCCAGCATCAGGGAGCGTAGGGCGACCCAGTACTTC. Protein product: CASIRERRATQYF.

This clonotype has a count of ten or more. The chain is built from TRBV10-3 and TRBJ1-1; TRBD1 aligns across 7 bases. The CDR3 loop spans 16 amino acids. Germline V CDR1 and CDR2: ENHRY, SYGVKD. V shed 0 bases and J 8 bases; nucleotides not matched to a gene: 12. CDR3 in DNA: TGTGCCATCAGTGAGTCTGGACAGGCTGTTATTGGAGAAGCTTTCTTT. It yields the protein CAISESGQAVIGEAFF.

The chain uses TRBV3-1 and TRBJ1-2; perhaps TRBD1 as D (5 bases). Trimming pared 0 bases from V and 8 bases from J, leaving 16 bases between. This CDR3 comprises 15 residues. Per the germline V gene, CDR1 is LGHDT and CDR2 is YNNKEL (reference sequence). The CDR3, as DNA: TGTGCCAGCAGCCAAGAACGGGGACCCTTCGGAGGCTACACCTTC. Its protein is CASSQERGPFGGYTF.

V and J are TRBV5-1 and TRBJ2-5; 15 positions agree with TRBD2. V shed 1 base, J shed 5 bases, and the junction held 12 bases outside the gene matches. The germline V gene has CDR1 SGHRS and CDR2 YFSETQ. The CDR3 loop spans 19 amino acids. DNA of the CDR3: TGCGCCAGCAGCTTGACCGGACTAGCGGGGGGGCCGAGTGGGGAGACCCAGTACTTC. Translating it yields CASSLTGLAGGPSGETQYF.

A few counts support this clonotype. The rearrangement joins TRBV12-3 or TRBV12-4 to TRBJ2-2, with a weak D call TRBD1 (6 bases). This CDR3 is built from 15 residues. Deletions cut 6 bases from V and 7 bases from J, with 18 bases between. The DNA of the CDR3 is TGTGCCAGCAGACCGGCCCTAAGGGGGATCGGGGAGCTGTTTTTT. Encoded protein: CASRPALRGIGELFF.

This clonotype showed up many times. CDR3 in amino acids: CASSPGFGEQYF. DNA of the CDR3: TGTGCCAGCAGTCCCGGGTTCGGCGAGCAGTACTTC. The chain joins TRBV27 to TRBJ2-7, with D hard to call. The CDR3 contains 12 residues. The V end lost 5 bases, the J end lost 6 bases, and 11 bases lay between the germline ends. Germline values: CDR1 MNHEY, CDR2 SMNVEV (reference sequence).

This clonotype was seen ten or more times. The rearrangement links TRBV3-1 to TRBJ1-1; no firm D call. The CDR3 spans 13 residues. V lost 3 bases and J lost 4, with 9 bases in between. Germline lookup yields CDR1 LGHDT and CDR2 YNNKEL (reference sequence). For the CDR3, the DNA is TGTGCCAGCAGCCACGGGTTGGGCACTGAAGCTTTCTTT. Residues: CASSHGLGTEAFF.

This clonotype was counted at least ten times. The chain combines TRBV11-2 with TRBJ2-3, with D possibly TRBD1 on 7 matching bases. This CDR3 contains 17 residues. Germline V gene sequence: CDR1 SGHAT, CDR2 FQNNGV. Trimming took 5 bases from V and 7 from J, leaving 25 bases between them. CDR3 amino acids: CASSPYQQGTSYNTQYF. The DNA for the CDR3 is TGTGCCAGCAGCCCCTACCAACAGGGGACTTCGTACAATACGCAGTATTTT.

With respect to this clonotype: A much larger clone differs from this one at a single base, so this may be a read error. This rearrangement joins TRBV7-9 to TRBJ1-2, with D hard to call. The CDR3 totals 15 residues. Germline CDR1 and CDR2: SEHNR and FQNEAQ (reference sequence). The CDR3 protein is CVSSLAQPFEDGYTF. The DNA for the CDR3 is TGTGTCAGCAGCTTAGCGCAACCCTTTGAAGATGGCTACACCTTC.

This clonotype appeared many times. V gene TRBV11-2 combines with J gene TRBJ2-4; no definite D call. V lost 3 bases, J lost 0 bases, and 9 bases lay in between. This CDR3 spans 15 amino acids. Germline V gene sequence: CDR1 SGHAT, CDR2 FQNNGV. CDR3 loop: CASSFVRLAKNIQYF. DNA of the CDR3: TGTGCCAGCAGCTTCGTCCGGCTAGCCAAAAACATTCAGTACTTC. Full variable domain (outside the CDR3, taken from reference TRBV11-2 and TRBJ2-4): EAGVAQSPRYKIIEKRQSVAFWCNPISGHATLYWYQQILGQGPKLLIQFQNNGVVDDSQLPKDRFSAERLKGVDSTLKIQPAKLEDSAVYLCASSFVRLAKNIQYFGAGTRLSVL.

This clonotype was observed at least ten times. The V call is TRBV6-5, the J call TRBJ1-1, with TRBD1 identical over 7 bases. J was trimmed by 10 bases and V by 6 bases; bases with no gene match: 8. This CDR3 spans 12 amino acids. The germline V gene encodes CDR1 MNHEY and CDR2 SVGAGI. CDR3 nucleotide sequence: TGTGCCAGCAGACACAGGGGTAGCGTAGCTTTCTTT. Protein sequence: CASRHRGSVAFF.

This clonotype was seen many times. The genes are TRBV28 and TRBJ1-5; D is ambiguous. The CDR3 spans 14 residues. V lost 2 bases and J 7 bases, leaving 12 bases between the germline ends. Germline CDR1 and CDR2: MDHEN and SYDVKM. The CDR3 reads CASSLKSSEQPQHF. DNA for the CDR3: TGTGCCAGCAGTTTAAAGTCAAGCGAGCAGCCCCAGCATTTT.

This clonotype was seen once. A single base separates this from a much larger clone, so it may be a read error. The J gene is TRBJ2-5, the V gene TRBV7-6; weak D call: TRBD2 (5 bases). Looked up from germline, CDR1 is SGHVS and CDR2 is FNYEAQ. The CDR3 contains 14 residues. CDR3 sequence: CVSSPGFRIGTQYF. The CDR3 region has the DNA TGTGTCAGCAGCCCGGGATTTCGAATCGGGACCCAGTACTTC.

The rearrangement uses TRBV20-1 and TRBJ2-2; D might be TRBD2 (6 bases). V lost 3 bases to trimming and J lost 6 bases, with 8 bases between them. This CDR3 is built from 12 residues. Germline V gene data show CDR1 as DFQATT and CDR2 as SNEGSKA (reference sequence). CDR3 amino acids: CSARGGAGELFF. As DNA, the CDR3 is TGCAGTGCTAGGGGGGGAGCCGGGGAGCTGTTTTTT.

This clonotype has only a few counts. One base away lies a much larger clone, so this may be a sequencing read error. This chain links TRBV5-1 with TRBJ2-1, with D maybe TRBD2 (6 bases). CDR1 is SGHRS and CDR2 is YFSETQ in the germline V gene. The V end lost 0 bases, the J end lost 4 bases, and 8 bases lay between the germline ends. CDR3 length: 14 residues. The CDR3 sequence: CASSLVAEYNEQFF. CDR3 nucleotide sequence: TGCGCCAGCAGCTTGGTAGCGGAGTACAATGAGCAGTTCTTC.

The sample holds many counts of this clonotype. The rearrangement joins TRBV4-1 to TRBJ2-2, with no clear D. Germline V gene data show CDR1 as MGHRA and CDR2 as YSYEKL. The CDR3 has 14 amino acids. Trimming took off 2 bases at V and 5 bases at J, with 9 bases between the two ends. The CDR3, as DNA: TGCGCCAGCAGCCAACGTTTCGCGACCGGGGAGCTGTTTTTT. Translated: CASSQRFATGELFF.

This clonotype was picked up many times. This sequence joins TRBV6-1 and TRBJ1-6; 8 bases align to TRBD1. V dropped 6 bases and J dropped 8; count of bases not matched to a gene: 18. Per the germline V gene, CDR1 is MNHNS and CDR2 is SASEGT. The CDR3 is made up of 18 amino acids. CDR3 in amino acids: CASSQPRVRDRPDSPLHF. CDR3 coding DNA: TGTGCCAGCAGCCAGCCTCGGGTCCGGGACAGGCCAGATTCACCCCTCCACTTT.